One T cell receptor (beta chain) is described in this entry. Antigen: not known. The entry originates in a study of T cells in Graves' hyperthyroidism and ophthalmopathy. The study's findings and limits: Before onset, by a median of around six months, the model predicted ophthalmopathy.

The investigators amplified TCR beta CDR3 regions from RNA transcripts. The HTBI primer set drove a first-round RT-PCR of the TCR CDR3. One entry per CDR3 protein, called by TCRdb with MiXCR from the multiplex PCR reads. Altogether roughly 560,000 distinct CDR3 sequences are present, approximately 14% being singletons, with the ten largest covering about 4.5%. Ophthalmopathy cases scored 3 or more on the Clinical Activity Score and 4 or more on NOSPECS grade, with duration below 3 months. Criteria for exclusion of patients were uncontrolled infection, other autoimmune disease, pregnancy or lactation. Germline loops: CDR1 DFQATT, CDR2 SNEGSKA (reference sequence). This CDR3 spans 14 amino acids. The trim removed 5 bases at V and 4 bases at J, leaving 5 bases unmatched.

Sequenced sample: blood. This chain uses TRBV20-1 with TRBJ2-5, with TRBD2 matching 12 bases. This receptor was identified in a woman aged 40 to 50 with Graves' ophthalmopathy. CDR3 region: CSALGGLAGETQYF. The CDR3 DNA follows: TGCAGTGCTCTTGGGGGACTAGCGGGAGAGACCCAGTACTTC.